The rows below give T cell receptor beta chains drawn from one sample of a study of shared clonotypes between healthy human individuals. Libraries were prepared by immunoSEQ multiplex PCR; TCRdb keeps only in-frame clonotypes and omits some of them. This sample yields 400,000 to 600,000 clones, of which 60% to 80% are seen a single time; around an eighth belongs to the top ten. The specimen was PBMCs. The receptor source for this set is a woman aged 40 to 55 in good health. Some clones in this sample may be carry-over from other donors' samples. Both conserved end residues are part of each CDR3. A row's size may be missing; if present it is once, few, many or a size class.

.	TRBV5-1	TRBJ2-7	CASSLGWDSVYEQYF
.	TRBV28	TRBJ2-7	CASSSGQDHEQYF
.	TRBV19	TRBJ1-5	CATGGTGRNQPQHF
.	TRBV7-3	TRBJ2-1	CASSPGRAVDEQFF
.	TRBV11-1	TRBJ2-7	CASSPPGQAFTYEQYF
.	TRBV19	TRBJ2-7	CASSPQGPGSYEQYF
many	TRBV29-1	TRBJ1-2	CSVEDSSVYGYTF
.	TRBV7-3	TRBJ2-1	CASSLVGGTAFDEQFF
.	TRBV28	TRBJ1-2	CASSRFGPKANYGYTF
.	TRBV21-1	TRBJ2-3	CASSKDERGPGLAKDTQYF
.	TRBV4-2	TRBJ2-1	CASSQEAASGRLGEQFF
.	TRBV28	TRBJ1-4	CASSQITGGRREKLFF
once	TRBV10-1	TRBJ2-5	CASSESIRVETQYF
.	TRBV28	TRBJ1-5	CASSFMRDRLVWGQPQHF
few	TRBV7-2	TRBJ2-5	CASSLGFSETQYF
.	TRBV7-6	TRBJ1-3	CASSLDAGWHGNTIYF
.	TRBV29-1	TRBJ1-1	CSVRRNTEAFF
.	TRBV28	TRBJ1-2	CASSQGFGYGYTF
.	TRBV7-3	TRBJ1-4	CASSPAVGTTNEKLFF
.	TRBV7-2	TRBJ2-1	CASSLVAGEKQFF
once	TRBV4-2	TRBJ2-7	CASSQRREEQYF
many	TRBV11-3	TRBJ2-5	CASSLKQVGTQYF
.	TRBV28	TRBJ2-3	CASSLRGGGGDTQYF
.	TRBV5-5	TRBJ2-7	CASSPPTGEGQYF
.	TRBV10-3	TRBJ2-2	CAISEKVLAGANTGELFF
.	TRBV5-1	TRBJ2-5	CASQQVRSQETQYF
.	TRBV5-1	TRBJ2-5	CASSLNPSGLETQYF
.	TRBV6-5	TRBJ1-2	CASRTGTVTGYTF
.	TRBV19	TRBJ2-2	CASSGSRNTGELFF
.	TRBV19	TRBJ1-4	CASRWGDEKLFF
.	TRBV28	TRBJ1-2	CASSLTGSPYGYTF
.	TRBV7-9	TRBJ2-3	CASSFGFGGTDTQYF
.	TRBV7-3	TRBJ2-2	CASSLTAGAYTGELFF
.	TRBV19	TRBJ2-5	CASSRPGQGGETQYF
.	TRBV10-3	TRBJ2-3	CATSSQIVADTQYF
.	TRBV27	TRBJ2-7	CASSTPGTHIYEQYF
few	TRBV27	TRBJ2-4	CASSSGTSGKNIQYF
.	TRBV11-1	TRBJ2-1	CASSPFPRDRDYNEQFF
many	TRBV6-1	TRBJ2-5	CASSEKAGGPETQYF
few	TRBV5-1	TRBJ1-5	CASSLGQPQHF